These 32 T cell receptor beta chains came from one sample sequenced in a study of tumor and adjacent non-tumor tissue in lung cancer. A modified ARM-PCR protocol with three rounds of nested PCR amplified TCRbeta. TCRdb reanalysed the multiplex PCR reads using MiXCR and keeps one entry per CDR3 protein. The sample includes approximately 79,000 distinct CDR3 sequences, more than 65% of them seen just once. No cell sorting was done before RNA was extracted from the tissue. Distant lung tissue was collected more than 3 cm away from the tumor edge. Material: distant non-tumor lung tissue. The receptor set was obtained from a man aged 70-80 years with non-small cell lung cancer.

The chain links TRBV29-1 to TRBJ2-7; 7 bases map to TRBD2. Germline CDR1 reads SQVTM; CDR2 reads ANQGSEA. The CDR3 runs to 14 residues. The trim removed 5 bases at V and 2 bases at J, leaving 9 bases unmatched. CDR3: CSVNGLVGTYEQYF. The CDR3 DNA sequence: TGCAGCGTTAACGGACTAGTGGGGACCTACGAGCAGTACTTC.

With respect to this clonotype: The junction differs from germline at one of its ends, possibly a read error. V usage is TRBV29-1 and J usage is TRBJ2-5; possible D gene TRBD1, 6 bases. CDR1 and CDR2 (germline): SQVTM, ANQGSEA. The CDR3 sequence is 16 residues long. CDR3 in amino acids: CSVKPYLQTGQETEYF. The CDR3 DNA sequence: TGCAGTGTCAAGCCCTACCTCCAGACAGGTCAAGAGACCGAGTACTTC.

Points on this clonotype: One junction end disagrees with the germline gene, perhaps due to a read error. The chain is built from TRBV11-2 and TRBJ2-2, with D perhaps matching TRBD1 (6 bases). CDR1 is SGHAT and CDR2 is FQNNGV in the germline V gene. The CDR3 totals 15 residues. CDR3 residues: CANRYRDLVAGELIF. The CDR3 nucleotides are TGTGCCAACAGGTACAGGGACCTAGTGGCCGGGGAGCTGATTTTT.

Details on this clonotype: The junction does not match germline at one end; this may be a read error. V is TRBV10-2 and J is TRBJ1-6; D gene ambiguous. The CDR3 spans 16 residues. The germline V gene has CDR1 WSHSY and CDR2 SAAADI. The CDR3 is CARSSQLGVNNSPLNF. Here the CDR3 DNA reads TGCGCCAGGAGTTCACAATTGGGCGTTAATAATTCACCCCTCAACTTT.

About this clonotype: At one end, the junction sequence differs from germline, possibly due to a read error. The chain joins TRBV6-1 to TRBJ1-1; TRBD1 matches 8 bases. Germline V CDR1 and CDR2: MNHNS, SASEGT. The CDR3 length is 15 residues. CDR3: CASSDLTGVRAEAFF. The CDR3 DNA reads as TGTGCCAGCAGTGACTTGACAGGGGTGAGGGCTGAAGCATTCTTT.

A note on this clonotype: The junction differs from germline at one of its ends, possibly a read error. This chain uses TRBV29-1 with TRBJ2-5; D gene uncertain. Germline assignment: CDR1 SQVTM and CDR2 ANQGSEA. CDR3 size: 13 residues. The CDR3 sequence is CSVANMFQETQYF. The CDR3 DNA follows: TGCAGCGTGGCCAACATGTTCCAAGAGACCCAATATTTC.

This clonotype has just a few counts. V is TRBV25-1 and J is TRBJ2-5; maybe TRBD2 (6 bases). Germline V gene sequence: CDR1 MGHDK, CDR2 SYGVNS. Between the trimmed V and J ends, which lost 5 bases and 3 bases, there was a span of 16 bases. The CDR3 is 15 amino acids. DNA of the CDR3: TGTGCCAGCAGTAGGCCGGGCGGGATTGAAGAGACCCAGTACTTC. Amino acids: CASSRPGGIEETQYF.

DNA for the CDR3: TGTGCCAGCAGCTTCCTGGACAGGACCCTGAGCAATGAAGCTTTCTTT. Amino acid sequence: CASSFLDRTLSNEAFF. V usage is TRBV11-3 and J usage is TRBJ1-1, with TRBD1 matching 7 bases. Trimming removed 3 bases from V and 7 bases from J; junction bases left unmatched: 14. The germline V gene has CDR1 SGHNT and CDR2 YENEEA. The CDR3 loop spans 16 amino acids.

Regarding this clonotype: The junction does not match germline at one end; this may be a read error. The V gene is TRBV7-9, the J gene TRBJ1-6; 7 bases fit TRBD1. This CDR3 has 12 residues. Germline V gene sequence: CDR1 SEHNR, CDR2 FQNEAQ (reference sequence). The CDR3 coding sequence is TGCGCCAGCAGTAACAGGGGTTCACCCCTATACTTT. This gives the protein CASSNRGSPLYF.

In the case of this clonotype: One end of the junction fails to match germline, which may point to a read error. CDR3 sequence (DNA): TGTGCCAGCAGCCAGATACAAGGGGTTCTTATGGGTGAGCGGTTCTTC. Its protein is CASSQIQGVLMGERFF. V usage is TRBV6-2 or TRBV6-3 and J usage is TRBJ2-1, with a tentative D call TRBD1 (5 bases). This CDR3 spans 16 amino acids. Germline loops: CDR1 MNHEY, CDR2 SVGEGT.

Comment on this clonotype: One end of the junction is discordant with germline, which a read error may explain. The V call is TRBV2, the J call TRBJ1-1; D ambiguous. In germline, CDR1 is SNHLY, CDR2 FYNNEI. This CDR3 is built from 15 residues. The CDR3 DNA is TGTGCCAGCAGTACTTCATACTGCGGTTCGACTGTAGCTTTCTTT. It codes for CASSTSYCGSTVAFF.

On this clonotype: A much larger clone differs by one base, so this may be a read error. The V gene is TRBV5-6, the J gene TRBJ2-2; TRBD1 is a possible D gene (6 bases). Looked up from germline, CDR1 is SGHDT and CDR2 is YYEEEE. CDR3 size: 15 residues. CDR3 in amino acids: CASHDQGRNTEELFF. In DNA, the CDR3 is TGTGCCAGCCACGATCAGGGGCGGAACACCGAGGAGCTGTTTTTT.

In the case of this clonotype: The conserved phenylalanine or tryptophan normally closing the CDR3 is absent here, so this likely arose from a read error. No DNA is shown, since the ends of the CDR3 on it are uncertain; the CDR3 is the one TCRdb lists. The chain has TRBV12-3 or TRBV12-4 and TRBJ2-5; the DNA was not compared with TRBD2, the D call given in the table. The CDR3 contains 15 residues when both ends are counted. The CDR3 sequence: CASSGLAGMVETRYL.

This clonotype has at least ten counts. The chain couples TRBV7-8 to TRBJ2-7; weak D call: TRBD2 (7 bases). Germline assignment: CDR1 SGHVS and CDR2 FQNEAQ. V gave up 5 bases and J gave up 2 bases, with 13 bases separating them. This CDR3 contains 14 residues. The CDR3 nucleotides are TGTGCCAGCAGCCTAAGCGGGACAACCTACGAGCAGTACTTC. Protein sequence: CASSLSGTTYEQYF.

The CDR3 sequence: CATSVGQVKPHRGQPQHF. CDR3 DNA sequence: TGTGCCACCAGTGTCGGACAGGTAAAGCCCCACCGAGGGCAGCCCCAGCATTTT. The V call is TRBV24-1, the J call TRBJ1-5; 7 nucleotides agree with TRBD1. The CDR3 runs to 18 residues. Germline V gene lookup returns CDR1 KGHDR and CDR2 SFDVKD. The trim removed 5 bases at V and 7 bases at J, leaving 19 bases unmatched.

On this clonotype itself: At one end the junction does not follow the germline gene, possibly because of a read error. The gene calls are TRBV20-1 and TRBJ2-1; TRBD2 might be the D (5 bases). Germline V CDR1 and CDR2: DFQATT, SNEGSKA (reference sequence). The CDR3 consists of 15 residues. The CDR3 loop is CSVRGGSVSNNEQFF. The CDR3 DNA is TGCAGTGTTAGAGGAGGTAGCGTCTCCAACAATGAGCAGTTCTTC.

This clonotype turned up a few times. This may stem from a read error, because a much larger clone lies one nucleotide away. This chain joins TRBV12-3 or TRBV12-4 and TRBJ1-1; D unresolved. This CDR3 region has 13 residues. Written as DNA, the CDR3 is TGTGCCAGCAGTCCACTGGTGGGCACTGAAACTTTCTTT. Its protein is CASSPLVGTETFF.

As regards this clonotype: Because the CDR3 is missing its conserved closing phenylalanine or tryptophan, this is likely a read error. It is unclear where the CDR3 begins or ends on the DNA, so no DNA is shown, and the CDR3 is as TCRdb lists it. V gene TRBV4-2 combines with J gene TRBJ1-1. The V gene's germline CDR1 is LGHNA and CDR2 YNFKEQ. The CDR3 length is 9 residues, termini included. The CDR3 sequence: CASSRYIFI.

This clonotype turned up a few times. The chain employs TRBV6-2 or TRBV6-3 and TRBJ1-1; D may be TRBD1 (6 bases). The CDR3 loop spans 15 amino acids. Trimming cost V 10 bases and J 10 bases, with 28 bases left between them. CDR1 MNHEY and CDR2 SVGEGT come from the germline V gene. Here the CDR3 reads CATRPFVGQRRGAFF. The CDR3 coding sequence is TGTGCCACCCGACCCTTTGTGGGACAAAGAAGAGGAGCTTTCTTT.

The V and J genes are TRBV6-1 and TRBJ2-2; TRBD1 agrees at 9 bases. Germline trimming cut 7 bases from V and 6 bases from J; bases unmatched to any gene: 6. The CDR3 has 14 amino acids. Germline V lookup: CDR1 MNHNS, CDR2 SASEGT. In DNA form, the CDR3 reads TGTGCCAGCACACGGACAGGGGAGGCCGGGGAGCTGTTTTTT. This encodes CASTRTGEAGELFF.

This clonotype was seen a few times. This sequence may be a read error, since a much larger clone differs from it by one base. This chain connects TRBV6-6 to TRBJ1-5; 7 bases line up with TRBD1. Germline lookup yields CDR1 MNHNY and CDR2 SVGAGI (reference sequence). The CDR3 runs to 15 residues. J lost 2 bases, V lost 7 bases, and 8 bases had no gene match. The CDR3 DNA is TGTGCCAGCACCCCACAGGGGACAGGCAATCAGCCCCAGCATTTT. Its protein is CASTPQGTGNQPQHF.

Note on this clonotype: A much larger clonotype is one base distant, so this may be a read error. The chain is built from TRBV28 and TRBJ2-7; TRBD2 matches at 7 bases. The length of the CDR3 is 12 residues. In germline, CDR1 is MDHEN, CDR2 SYDVKM. J lost 12 bases, V lost 6 bases, and 11 bases had no gene match. The CDR3 protein is CASSPTSDDAYF. DNA of the CDR3: TGTGCCAGCAGCCCCACTAGCGACGATGCGTACTTC.

Points on this clonotype: Germline and junction disagree at one end, which may indicate a read error. The V and J genes are TRBV11-3 and TRBJ2-3, with D unresolved. The CDR3 covers 15 residues. From germline, CDR1 is SGHNT and CDR2 YENEEA. This CDR3 is CVSTRQEVCTDTQYF. The DNA of the CDR3 is TGTGTCAGCACCCGTCAGGAAGTATGCACAGATACGCAGTATTTT.

The rearrangement joins TRBV6-2 or TRBV6-3 to TRBJ2-1, with TRBD2 identical over 7 bases. The CDR3 has 14 amino acids. Looked up from germline, CDR1 is MNHEY and CDR2 is SVGEGT. The V and J ends lost 2 bases and 4 bases, in that order; junction bases with no gene match: 2. The CDR3 DNA is TGTGCCAGCAGTTACGGGCGGGAGTACAATGAGCAGTTCTTC. Its translation: CASSYGREYNEQFF.

This clonotype was seen at least ten times. This chain uses TRBV10-2 with TRBJ2-7, with 9 bases fitting TRBD2. Germline lookup yields CDR1 WSHSY and CDR2 SAAADI. Trimming cost V 6 bases and J 1 base; bases outside gene matches: 4. This CDR3 region has 14 residues. The CDR3 spells CASRGGGGSYEQYF. In DNA form, the CDR3 reads TGCGCCAGCAGAGGCGGGGGGGGATCCTACGAGCAGTACTTC.

Ten or more counts support this clonotype. This chain links TRBV6-6 with TRBJ1-1; D not resolved. This CDR3 has 15 amino acids. Germline V gives CDR1 MNHNY, CDR2 SVGAGI (reference sequence). V was shortened by 3 bases and J by 3 bases, with 14 bases between the two germline ends. CDR3: CASSYGYRIYTEAFF. The DNA for the CDR3 is TGTGCCAGCAGTTATGGCTACAGAATTTACACTGAAGCTTTCTTT.

A note on this clonotype: The junction shows a germline mismatch at one end, possibly a read error. The chain combines TRBV11-2 with TRBJ2-7, with 7 bases lining up with TRBD1. Germline V gene data show CDR1 as SGHAT and CDR2 as FQNNGV. The CDR3 loop spans 15 amino acids. CDR3 loop: CAGRLDKGAPYEQYF. CDR3 coding DNA: TGTGCCGGCAGATTAGATAAGGGGGCCCCCTACGAGCAGTACTTC.

A note on this clonotype: At one end, the junction sequence differs from germline, possibly due to a read error. The V and J genes are TRBV11-3 and TRBJ2-2; maybe TRBD2 (5 bases). There are 12 residues in the CDR3. CDR1 SGHNT and CDR2 YENEEA come from the germline V gene. CDR3 DNA: TGTGCCAGCAGGTTGAGCGCCGGGGTGCTGTTTTTT. Translated: CASRLSAGVLFF.

This chain connects TRBV11-3 to TRBJ2-5, with TRBD2 identical over 8 bases. The CDR3 sequence is 16 residues long. Per the germline V gene, CDR1 is SGHNT and CDR2 is YENEEA. This CDR3 reads CISSLGVGRLAETQYF. CDR3 coding DNA: TGTATCAGCAGCTTAGGTGTGGGGAGACTAGCGGAGACCCAGTACTTC.

With regard to this clonotype: The junction departs from the called germline gene at one end, perhaps through a read error. This chain joins TRBV10-3 and TRBJ2-3, with TRBD2 as a possible D gene (5 bases). The CDR3 is made up of 11 amino acids. Per the germline V gene, CDR1 is ENHRY and CDR2 is SYGVKD. CDR3: CAINLRDMQYF. DNA for the CDR3: TGTGCCATCAACCTTCGGGATATGCAGTATTTT.

This chain links TRBV4-1 with TRBJ2-7, with 11 bases that match TRBD2. The closer fit of TRBJ2-1 to the DNA end suggests the J call may be wrong. The V gene's germline CDR1 is MGHRA and CDR2 YSYEKL. CDR3 length: 16 residues. The CDR3 region has the DNA TGCGCCAGCAGCCGGAAACTAGCGGGAGACGTGGACGAGCAGTTCTTC. Translating gives CASSRKLAGDVDEQFF.

This chain joins TRBV28 and TRBJ2-7, with TRBD1 matching over 12 bases. Trimming took 6 bases from V and 7 from J; bases not matched to a gene: 7. Germline assignment: CDR1 MDHEN and CDR2 SYDVKM. There are 14 residues in the CDR3. The CDR3 DNA follows: TGTGCCAGCAGCCGGGACAGGGGGCGCAGTGAGCAGTACTTC. Its protein product is CASSRDRGRSEQYF.